The entry below gives a single TCR beta chain sequence along with its context. The antigen remains undetermined. These data are taken from a study of TIL therapy for anti-PD-1-resistant metastatic lung cancer. Study as a whole: Median tumor PD-L1 proportion score was roughly 6%. Findings and limits, study-wide: Infused TIL clonotypes partially replaced the baseline blood repertoire, then decayed over months.

The libraries were made with immunoSEQ v3. Sequencing depth was 1.5 million to 2 million read pairs for survey level, roughly 4.5-6 million for deep. The table came from immunoSEQ multiplex PCR; TCRdb's copy has only in-frame clones and leaves some out. The repertoire has fewer than 60,000 clones, around 86% of them found once; the top ten carry around 5%. Time point reported: pre-treatment sample, taken before nivolumab and TIL therapy. The sample consisted of blood, taken at baseline. The sequence was collected from a person between 30 and 80 years old with non-small cell lung cancer.

This chain's CDR3 is CASSPAGSHEQYF. The CDR3 region has the DNA TGTGCCAGCAGCCCAGCAGGGTCCCACGAGCAGTACTTC. This chain links TRBV14 with TRBJ2-7; weak D call: TRBD1 (5 bases). The CDR3 sequence is 13 residues long. Germline V gene sequence: CDR1 SGHDN, CDR2 FVKESK. Trimming left V 4 bases short and J 5 bases short, with 12 bases between.